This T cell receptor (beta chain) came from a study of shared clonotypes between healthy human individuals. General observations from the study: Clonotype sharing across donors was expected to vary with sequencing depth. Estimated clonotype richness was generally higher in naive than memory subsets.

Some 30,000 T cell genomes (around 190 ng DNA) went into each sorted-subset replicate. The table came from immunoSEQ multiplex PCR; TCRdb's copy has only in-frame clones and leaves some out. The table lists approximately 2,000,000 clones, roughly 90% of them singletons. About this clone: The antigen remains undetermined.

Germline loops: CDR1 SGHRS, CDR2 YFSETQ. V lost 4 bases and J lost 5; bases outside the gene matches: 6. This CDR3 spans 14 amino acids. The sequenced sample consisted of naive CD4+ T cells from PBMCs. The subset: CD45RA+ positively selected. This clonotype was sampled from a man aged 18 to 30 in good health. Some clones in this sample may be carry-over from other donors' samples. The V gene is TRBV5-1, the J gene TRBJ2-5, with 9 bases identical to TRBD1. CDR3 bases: TGCGCCAGCAGCCCTGGACAGGGGCACGAGACCCAGTACTTC. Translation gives CASSPGQGHETQYF.